This entry describes one TCR beta chain. A multiplex PCR was run with 60 Vbeta primers and 13 Jbeta primers. Profiling relied on immunoSEQ multiplex PCR, and the TCRdb table lists in-frame clones only, not all of them. Seen here are about 130,000 clones, over 70% observed once, and the top ten hold around 1.9%. The sample is drawn from a study of cytomegalovirus exposure and HLA in healthy donors. The germline V gene has CDR1 MDHEN and CDR2 SYDVKM. This CDR3 contains 15 residues. V was pared by 6 bases and J by 3 bases, with 12 bases between. J is TRBJ1-6 and V is TRBV28, with D possibly being TRBD1 (6 bases). The sequence was obtained from a woman aged 40 to 55 in good health and CMV-seronegative. Sequences were obtained from PBMCs. CDR3 sequence: CASRKGQLYNSPLHF. CDR3 coding DNA: TGTGCCAGCAGGAAAGGACAGCTCTATAATTCACCCCTCCACTTT.